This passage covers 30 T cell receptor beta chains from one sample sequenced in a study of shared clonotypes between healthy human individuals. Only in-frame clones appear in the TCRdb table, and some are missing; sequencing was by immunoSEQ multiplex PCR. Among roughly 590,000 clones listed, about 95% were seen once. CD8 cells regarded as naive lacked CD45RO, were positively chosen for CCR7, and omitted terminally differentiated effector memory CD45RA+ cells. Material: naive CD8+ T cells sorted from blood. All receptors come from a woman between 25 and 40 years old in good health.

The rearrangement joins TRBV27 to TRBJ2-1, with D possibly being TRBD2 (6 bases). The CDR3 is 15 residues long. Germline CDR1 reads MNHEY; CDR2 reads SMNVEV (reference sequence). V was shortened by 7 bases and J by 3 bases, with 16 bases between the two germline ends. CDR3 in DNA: TGTGCCAGCATCCCGCGGGGACCACACTACAATGAGCAGTTCTTC. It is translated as CASIPRGPHYNEQFF.

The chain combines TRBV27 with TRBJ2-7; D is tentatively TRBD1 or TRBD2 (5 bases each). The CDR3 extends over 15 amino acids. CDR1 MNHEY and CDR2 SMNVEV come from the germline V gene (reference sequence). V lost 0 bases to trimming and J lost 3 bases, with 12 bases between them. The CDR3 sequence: CASSLSPGPVYEQYF. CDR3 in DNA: TGTGCCAGCAGTTTATCGCCGGGACCCGTCTACGAGCAGTACTTC.

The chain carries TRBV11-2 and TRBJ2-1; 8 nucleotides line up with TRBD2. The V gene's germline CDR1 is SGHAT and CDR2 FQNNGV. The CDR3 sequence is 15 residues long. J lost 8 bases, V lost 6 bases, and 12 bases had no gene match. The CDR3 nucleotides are TGTGCCAGCAGTGTTAGCGGGAACTTCAACGATGAGCAGTTCTTC. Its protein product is CASSVSGNFNDEQFF.

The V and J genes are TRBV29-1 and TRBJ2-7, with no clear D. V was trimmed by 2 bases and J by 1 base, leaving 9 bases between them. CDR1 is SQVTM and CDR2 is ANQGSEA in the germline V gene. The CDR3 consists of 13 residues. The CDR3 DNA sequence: TGCAGCGTTGAATCTGGATTGTCCTACGAGCAGTACTTC. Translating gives CSVESGLSYEQYF.

The CDR3 DNA reads TGTGCCAGACTGGGGGGCCGGGAGACCCAGTACTTC. Translating gives CARLGGRETQYF. The genes are TRBV6-5 and TRBJ2-5, with D perhaps being TRBD1 or TRBD2 (6 bases each). V was pared by 9 bases and J by 5 bases, with 13 bases between. The CDR3 spans 12 residues. Germline V CDR1 and CDR2: MNHEY, SVGAGI.

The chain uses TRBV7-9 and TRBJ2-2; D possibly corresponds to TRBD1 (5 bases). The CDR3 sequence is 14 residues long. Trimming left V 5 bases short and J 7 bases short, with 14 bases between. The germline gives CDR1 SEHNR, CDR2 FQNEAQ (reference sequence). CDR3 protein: CASSAVTEVGELFF. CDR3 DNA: TGTGCCAGCAGCGCCGTGACAGAGGTCGGGGAGCTGTTTTTT.

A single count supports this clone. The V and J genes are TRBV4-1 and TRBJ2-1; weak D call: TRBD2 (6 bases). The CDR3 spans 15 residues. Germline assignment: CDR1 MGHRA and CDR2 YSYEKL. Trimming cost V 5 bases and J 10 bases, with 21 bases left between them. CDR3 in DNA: TGCGCCAGCAGCTACTGGGACTTCCTTGAGGGGGAGCAGTTCTTC. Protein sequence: CASSYWDFLEGEQFF.

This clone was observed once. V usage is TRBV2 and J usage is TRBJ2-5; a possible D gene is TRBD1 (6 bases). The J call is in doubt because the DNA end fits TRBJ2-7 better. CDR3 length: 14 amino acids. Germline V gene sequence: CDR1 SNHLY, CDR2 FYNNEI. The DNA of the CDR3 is TGTGCCAGCAGCGTTACCTTAGCAGGGGACGAGCAGTACTTC. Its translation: CASSVTLAGDEQYF.

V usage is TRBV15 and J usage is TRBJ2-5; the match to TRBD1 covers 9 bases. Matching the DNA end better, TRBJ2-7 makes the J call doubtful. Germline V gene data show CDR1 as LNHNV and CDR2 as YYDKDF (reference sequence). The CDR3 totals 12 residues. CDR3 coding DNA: TGTGCCATAGGGACAGGGAACCACGAGCAGTACTTC. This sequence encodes CAIGTGNHEQYF.

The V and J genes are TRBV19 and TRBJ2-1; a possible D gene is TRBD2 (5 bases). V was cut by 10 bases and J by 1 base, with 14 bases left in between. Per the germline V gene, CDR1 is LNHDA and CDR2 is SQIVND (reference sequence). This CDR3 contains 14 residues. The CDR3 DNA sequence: TGTGCCACCAAACATAGAGGGTCCTACAATGAGCAGTTCTTC. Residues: CATKHRGSYNEQFF.

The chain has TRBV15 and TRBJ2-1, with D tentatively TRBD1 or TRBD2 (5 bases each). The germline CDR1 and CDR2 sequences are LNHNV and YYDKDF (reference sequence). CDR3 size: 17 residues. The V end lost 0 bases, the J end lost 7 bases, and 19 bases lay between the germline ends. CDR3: CATSRDRPPGLFNEQFF. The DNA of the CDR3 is TGTGCCACCAGCAGAGATAGGCCCCCGGGGCTCTTTAATGAGCAGTTCTTC.

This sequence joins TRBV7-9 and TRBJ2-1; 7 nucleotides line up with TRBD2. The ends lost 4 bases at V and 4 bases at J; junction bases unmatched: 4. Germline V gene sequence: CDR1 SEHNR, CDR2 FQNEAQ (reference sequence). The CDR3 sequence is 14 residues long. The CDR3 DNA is TGTGCCAGCAGCTCGTCTAGCGGTTACAATGAGCAGTTCTTC. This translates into CASSSSSGYNEQFF.

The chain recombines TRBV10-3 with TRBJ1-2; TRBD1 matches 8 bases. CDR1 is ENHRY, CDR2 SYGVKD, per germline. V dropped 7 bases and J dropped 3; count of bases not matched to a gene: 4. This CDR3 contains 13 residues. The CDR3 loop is CAIKPDRDYGYTF. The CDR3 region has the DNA TGTGCCATCAAGCCGGACAGGGACTATGGCTACACCTTC.

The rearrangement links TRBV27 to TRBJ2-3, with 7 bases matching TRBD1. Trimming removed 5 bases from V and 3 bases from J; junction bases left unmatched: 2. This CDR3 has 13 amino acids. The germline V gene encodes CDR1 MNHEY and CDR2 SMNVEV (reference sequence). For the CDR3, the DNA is TGTGCCAGCAGTCTGACAGGGACAGATACGCAGTATTTT. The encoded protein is CASSLTGTDTQYF.

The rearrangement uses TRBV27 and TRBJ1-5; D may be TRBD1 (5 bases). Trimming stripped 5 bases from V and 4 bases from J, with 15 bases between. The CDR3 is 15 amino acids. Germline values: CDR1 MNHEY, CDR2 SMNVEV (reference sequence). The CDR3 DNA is TGTGCCAGCAGTAATATGGGGGTGTGGAATCAGCCCCAGCATTTT. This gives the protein CASSNMGVWNQPQHF.

The DNA for the CDR3 is TGTGCCAGCAGCCAAAGCGGGAGGTGGGAGCTGTTTTTT. Amino acids: CASSQSGRWELFF. The rearrangement links TRBV6-5 to TRBJ2-2; 9 bases agree with TRBD2. The CDR3 spans 13 residues. With V trimmed by 6 bases and J by 9 bases, 5 bases remained unmatched. The germline V gene has CDR1 MNHEY and CDR2 SVGAGI.

In DNA form, the CDR3 reads TGTGCCAGTAGTGGCCTGCCGGACGGAACTTACGAGCAGTACTTC. As protein: CASSGLPDGTYEQYF. V is TRBV19 and J is TRBJ2-7; the D is unclear. This CDR3 comprises 15 residues. Germline V gene sequence: CDR1 LNHDA, CDR2 SQIVND (reference sequence). Trimming removed 5 bases at V and 4 bases at J, with 18 bases between. The whole variable domain, remainder taken from reference TRBV19 and TRBJ2-7, is DGGITQSPKYLFRKEGQNVTLSCEQNLNHDAMYWYRQDPGQGLRLIYYSQIVNDFQKGDIAEGYSVSREKKESFPLTVTSAQKNPTAFYLCASSGLPDGTYEQYFGPGTRLTVT.

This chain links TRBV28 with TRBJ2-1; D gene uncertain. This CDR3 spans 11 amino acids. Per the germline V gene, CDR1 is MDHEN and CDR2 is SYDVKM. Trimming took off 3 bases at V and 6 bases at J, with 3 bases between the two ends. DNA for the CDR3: TGTGCCAGCAGTTTTCCCAATGAGCAGTTCTTC. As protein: CASSFPNEQFF.

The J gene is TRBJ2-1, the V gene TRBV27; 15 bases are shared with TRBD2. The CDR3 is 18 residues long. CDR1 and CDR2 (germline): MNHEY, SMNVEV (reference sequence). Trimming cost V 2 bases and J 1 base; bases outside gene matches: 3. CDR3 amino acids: CASSLLGTSGRSYNEQFF. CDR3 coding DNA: TGTGCCAGCAGTTTACTTGGGACTAGCGGGAGGTCCTACAATGAGCAGTTCTTC.

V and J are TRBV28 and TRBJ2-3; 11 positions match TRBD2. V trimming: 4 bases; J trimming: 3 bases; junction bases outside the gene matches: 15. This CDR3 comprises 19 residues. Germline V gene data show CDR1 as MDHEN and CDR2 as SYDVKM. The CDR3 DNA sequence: TGTGCCAGCAGTTCAGACGACAAATCTAGCGGGAGGAAGACAGATACGCAGTATTTT. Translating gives CASSSDDKSSGRKTDTQYF.

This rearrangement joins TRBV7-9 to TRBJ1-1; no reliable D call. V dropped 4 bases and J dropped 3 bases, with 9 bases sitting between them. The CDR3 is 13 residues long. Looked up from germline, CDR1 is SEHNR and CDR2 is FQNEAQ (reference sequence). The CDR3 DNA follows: TGTGCCAGCAGCTCGGTTTTGGACACTGAAGCTTTCTTT. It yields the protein CASSSVLDTEAFF.

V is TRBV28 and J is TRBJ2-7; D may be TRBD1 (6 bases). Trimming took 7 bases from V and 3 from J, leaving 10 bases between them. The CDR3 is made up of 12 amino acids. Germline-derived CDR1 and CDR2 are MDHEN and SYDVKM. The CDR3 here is CASTAGDYEQYF. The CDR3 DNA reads TGTGCCAGCACTGCAGGGGACTACGAGCAGTACTTC.

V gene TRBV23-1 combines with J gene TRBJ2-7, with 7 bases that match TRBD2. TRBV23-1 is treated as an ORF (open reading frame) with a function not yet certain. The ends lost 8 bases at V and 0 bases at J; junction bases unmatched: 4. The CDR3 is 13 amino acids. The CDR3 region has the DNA TGCGCCAGCTCGGGGGGTTACTCCTACGAGCAGTACTTC. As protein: CASSGGYSYEQYF.

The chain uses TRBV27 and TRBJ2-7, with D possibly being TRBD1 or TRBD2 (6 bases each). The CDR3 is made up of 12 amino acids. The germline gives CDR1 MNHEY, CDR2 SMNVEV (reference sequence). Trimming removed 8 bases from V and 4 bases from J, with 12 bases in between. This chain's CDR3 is CASSEGGYEQYF. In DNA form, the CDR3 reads TGTGCCAGCTCCGAAGGGGGGTACGAGCAGTACTTC.

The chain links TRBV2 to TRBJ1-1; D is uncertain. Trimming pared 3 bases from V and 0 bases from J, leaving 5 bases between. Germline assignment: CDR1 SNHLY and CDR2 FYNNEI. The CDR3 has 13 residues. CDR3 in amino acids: CASSEGVNTEAFF. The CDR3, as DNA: TGTGCCAGCAGTGAGGGAGTGAACACTGAAGCTTTCTTT.

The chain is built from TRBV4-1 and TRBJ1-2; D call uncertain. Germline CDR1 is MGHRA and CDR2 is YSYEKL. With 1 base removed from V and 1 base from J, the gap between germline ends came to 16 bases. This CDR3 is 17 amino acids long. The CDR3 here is CASSQGSWKLDNYGYTF. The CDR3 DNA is TGCGCCAGCAGCCAAGGAAGCTGGAAATTGGATAACTATGGCTACACCTTC.

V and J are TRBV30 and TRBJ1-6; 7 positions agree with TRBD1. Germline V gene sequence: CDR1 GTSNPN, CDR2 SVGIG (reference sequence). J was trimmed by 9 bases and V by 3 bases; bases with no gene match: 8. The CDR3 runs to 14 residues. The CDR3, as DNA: TGTGCCTGGAGAGGAGAGGGGGCGGGTTCACCCCTCCACTTT. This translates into CAWRGEGAGSPLHF.

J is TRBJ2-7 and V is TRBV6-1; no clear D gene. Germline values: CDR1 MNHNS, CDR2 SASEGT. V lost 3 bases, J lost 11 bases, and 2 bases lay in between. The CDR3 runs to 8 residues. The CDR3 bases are TGTGCCAGCAGTGAGAAGTACTTC. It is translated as CASSEKYF.

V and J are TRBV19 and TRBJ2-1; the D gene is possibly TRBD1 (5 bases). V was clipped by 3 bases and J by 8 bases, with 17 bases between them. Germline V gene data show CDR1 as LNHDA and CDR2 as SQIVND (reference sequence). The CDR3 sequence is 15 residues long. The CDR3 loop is CASSMGQGGLDEQFF. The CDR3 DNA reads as TGTGCCAGTAGTATGGGGCAGGGTGGGCTCGATGAGCAGTTCTTC.

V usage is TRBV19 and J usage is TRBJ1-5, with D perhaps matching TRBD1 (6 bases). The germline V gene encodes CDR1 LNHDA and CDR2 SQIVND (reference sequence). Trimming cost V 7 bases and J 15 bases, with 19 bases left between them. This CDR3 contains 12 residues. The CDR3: CASNGLTGSRHF. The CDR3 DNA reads TGTGCCAGTAATGGTCTCACAGGGTCCAGGCATTTT.